The present TCR beta chain was sequenced within a study of T cells after yellow fever vaccination. At the level of the study: Some fractions had low cell numbers, and these were prepared with SMART-Seq v4 Ultra Low Input. General observations from the study: Booster samples showed a return of most primary-vaccination clones (roughly 95% CD4, around 85% CD8). Researchers cautioned that FACS-sorted repertoires could harbor abundant clonotypes contaminating from the bulk population.

This clonotype was counted at least ten times. As yet, its antigen is unknown. The 5'RACE template-switching step produced TCR cDNA and added a universal primer site and UMIs. One entry per CDR3 protein results from TCRdb running MiXCR on the 5' RACE reads. The sample carries a few hundred thousand distinct CDR3 sequences, about 4% recorded once. V shed 5 bases and J shed 0 bases, with 13 bases lying between them. Germline loops: CDR1 MNHEY, CDR2 SMNVEV (reference sequence). This CDR3 comprises 15 residues. This rearrangement joins TRBV27 to TRBJ1-1; D unresolved. The source of this sequence is a man between 18 and 35 years old who received the YFV17D yellow fever vaccine. The sample consisted of PBMCs, taken 5 days after the yellow fever booster vaccination. CDR3 sequence (DNA): TGTGCCAGCAGTCTCAGCCCCTCTATGAACACTGAAGCTTTCTTT. Translation gives CASSLSPSMNTEAFF.